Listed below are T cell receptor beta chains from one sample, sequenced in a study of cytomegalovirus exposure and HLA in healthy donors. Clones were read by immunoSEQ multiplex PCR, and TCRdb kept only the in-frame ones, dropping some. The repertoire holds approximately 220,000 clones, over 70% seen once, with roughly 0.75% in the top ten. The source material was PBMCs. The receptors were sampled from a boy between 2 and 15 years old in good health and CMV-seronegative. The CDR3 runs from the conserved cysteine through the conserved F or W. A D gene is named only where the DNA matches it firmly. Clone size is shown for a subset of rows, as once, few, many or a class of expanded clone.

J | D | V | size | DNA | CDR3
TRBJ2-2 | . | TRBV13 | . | TGTGCCAGCAGCTTAGATCTGCTCGGGAAGAACACCGGGGAGCTGTTTTTT | CASSLDLLGKNTGELFF
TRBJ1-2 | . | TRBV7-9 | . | TGTTCCAGCAGCCAGGGTTGGGGGGGTAATGGCTACACCTTC | CSSSQGWGGNGYTF
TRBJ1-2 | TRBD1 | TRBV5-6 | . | TGTGCCAGCAGCCCGGGACAGGGGGCGTATGGCTACACCTTC | CASSPGQGAYGYTF
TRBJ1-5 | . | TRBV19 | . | TGTGCCAGTAGTCGCGGGACGGGATCCCGGAGCAATCAGCCCCAGCATTTT | CASSRGTGSRSNQPQHF
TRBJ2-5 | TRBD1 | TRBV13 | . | TGTGCCAGCAGCCTAGACAGGGGGAGATGGGAGACCCAGTACTTC | CASSLDRGRWETQYF
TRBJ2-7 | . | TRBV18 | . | TGTGCCAGCTCACCACAAACAGGGCCACGAGGAGAGCAGTACTTC | CASSPQTGPRGEQYF
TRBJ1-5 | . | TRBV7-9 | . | TGTTCCAGCAGCCTCTCCAGGCGCCATGTCCATCAGCCCCAGCATTTT | CSSSLSRRHVHQPQHF
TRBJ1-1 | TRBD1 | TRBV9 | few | TGTGCCAGCACCCCTGGCAGGGGGCACACTGAAGCTTTCTTT | CASTPGRGHTEAFF
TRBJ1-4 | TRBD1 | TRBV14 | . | TGTGCCAGCAGCCGACAGGGGCTGGATGAAAAACTGTTTTTT | CASSRQGLDEKLFF
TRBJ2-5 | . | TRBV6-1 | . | TGTGCCAGCAGTGAAGCGTGGCAGGGGGGTGACCAAGAGACCCAGTACTTC | CASSEAWQGGDQETQYF